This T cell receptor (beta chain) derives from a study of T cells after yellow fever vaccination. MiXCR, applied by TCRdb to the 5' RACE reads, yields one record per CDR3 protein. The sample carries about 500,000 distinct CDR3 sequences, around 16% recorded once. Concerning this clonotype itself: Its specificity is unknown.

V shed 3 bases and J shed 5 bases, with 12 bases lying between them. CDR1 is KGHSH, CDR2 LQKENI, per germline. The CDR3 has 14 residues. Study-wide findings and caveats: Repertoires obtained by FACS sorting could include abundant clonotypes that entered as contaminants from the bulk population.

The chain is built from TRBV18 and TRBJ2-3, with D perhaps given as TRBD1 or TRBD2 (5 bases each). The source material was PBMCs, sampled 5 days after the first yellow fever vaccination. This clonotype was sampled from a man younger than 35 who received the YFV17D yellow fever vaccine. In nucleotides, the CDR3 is TGTGCCAGCTCACCCCTCGGGGACCTAGATACGCAGTATTTT. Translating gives CASSPLGDLDTQYF.